The present TCR beta chain was sequenced within a study of radiation and T cells in renal cell carcinoma (dated by TCRdb to the early 2020s). Regarding the complete study: Samples came from a clinical trial, in which primary renal cell carcinomas received 15 Gy stereotactic body radiation therapy followed by nephrectomy 4 weeks later. In total, some 52 samples underwent TCR beta sequencing: around 26 tumors plus 27 peripheral blood samples. Across all 53 samples, several million unique CDR3 nucleotide sequences encoding around 2,500,000 unique CDR3 amino acid sequences were identified.

Regarding this clone: Its antigen is still unknown. Qualities for individual bases were not recorded, and no much larger clone is one base off.

Overall results and qualifications from the work: Because the trial had a single-armed design, the trial could not examine how radiation dose or scheduling affected the TCR repertoire. Changes in the blood repertoire were not tracked past 4 weeks after treatment. In blood, the top tumor clonotypes increased from baseline to 2 weeks after radiation and then shrank by 4 weeks, which suggests a temporary expansion of tumor-resident clones. Because pretreatment tumor biopsies were not available, the study could not determine whether clonotypes were already present within the tumor at baseline.

In the paper's terms, the time point label means: blood 2 weeks post-SBRT. The treatment or condition label of this sample denotes: 15 Gy SBRT to primary tumor, nephrectomy 4 weeks later. Serial peripheral blood from radiation-treated patients was sampled at baseline, 2 weeks and 4 weeks after SBRT to track tumor-enriched clonotypes. All patients had renal cell carcinoma with clear cell pathology. Genomic DNA for TCR sequencing was prepared using the QIAamp DNA Blood Mini Kit (Qiagen). The analyses included only samples that passed all quality control checks. Taken from the germline V gene, the CDR1 and CDR2 loops are MNHNS and SASEGT. The CDR3 sequence holds 14 residues, the cysteine and phenylalanine included. Of the read, only the CDR3 DNA is kept; its 42 bases are in frame from base 1. Cut back by 7 bases and 4 bases, the V and J ends lie 13 bases apart. TCR beta libraries were generated from genomic DNA with the immunoSEQ kit, following the manufacturer's recommendations. For library preparation, a first multiplex PCR was performed with proprietary primers, followed by a second PCR in which unique barcodes were added, and bead cleanups were performed after each round. A kit-provided positive control reaction and a negative control reaction were included in every sample batch. The final libraries were assessed on an Agilent 4200 TapeStation D1000 ScreenTape, pooled by volume, and quantified by qPCR. An Illumina NextSeq500 fitted with a MidOutput 150-cycle cartridge performed the sequencing, running 156 Read1 cycles and 15 Index1 cycles with the kit's custom primers. The pooled library was loaded at approximately 0.99 pM, and roughly 18% PhiX control was spiked in. The study's own analysis went as follows. Vendor-processed data were analyzed in R, and a clonotype was defined as all T cells sharing the same CDR3 nucleotide sequence. In the clone abundance analyses, frequencies were normalized to the 10,000 most abundant clones in each sample. Public T cell clones, which averaged fewer than five per sample, were excluded before analysis. Tumor-enriched clonotypes and baseline blood-enriched clonotypes were defined as those with an abundance difference of at least 32-fold between compartments. A beta-binomial differential abundance model was used to identify clonotypes that were expanded or contracted between blood time points. Tumor-blood repertoire similarity was measured with the Baroni-Urbani and Buser coefficient, and groups were compared using two-tailed Wilcoxon tests in R. TCRdb took this table from immuneACCESS and kept in-frame rearrangements with V and J called. Such tables lack part of the clones; where checked against another copy, unresolved V genes explain under half of the gap, and the rest is unexplained. V and J calls and clone size are as listed in that table; D and trimming were resolved from the DNA. The sample table shows some 130,000 clones, and 75% to 90% are seen once. 1.9% of the sample goes to the ten largest clones.

Recombination linked TRBV6-1 to TRBJ2-2; the D gene lacks a confident call. This TCR came from a woman aged 55-70 years with renal cell carcinoma. The sample here was blood, taken from a patient whose treatment included radiotherapy and nephrectomy. CDR3 sequence: CASKLTDGTGELFF. Read as DNA, the sequence is TGTGCCAGCAAATTGACCGACGGCACCGGGGAGCTGTTTTTT.